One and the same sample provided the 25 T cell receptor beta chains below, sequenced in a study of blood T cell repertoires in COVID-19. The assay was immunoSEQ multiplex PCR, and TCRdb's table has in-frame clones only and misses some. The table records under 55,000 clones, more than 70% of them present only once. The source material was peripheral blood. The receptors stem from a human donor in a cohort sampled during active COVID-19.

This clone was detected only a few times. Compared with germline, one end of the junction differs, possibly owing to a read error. CDR3 sequence (DNA): TGTGCCAGCAACTTAGTTATAGGAGATGAGCAGTTCTTC. This translates into CASNLVIGDEQFF. The chain has TRBV7-9 and TRBJ2-1; D unresolved. CDR1 is SEHNR, CDR2 FQNEAQ, per germline (reference sequence). This CDR3 is 13 amino acids long.

CDR3 DNA: TGTGCCACCAGTGATAACCCTTTCGGGAGCGGGGATTACAATGAGCAGTTCTTC. Encoded protein: CATSDNPFGSGDYNEQFF. V gene TRBV24-1 combines with J gene TRBJ2-1; 7 bases match TRBD2. Unmatched junction bases numbered 14, after V lost 3 bases and J lost 4 bases. CDR3 size: 18 residues. From germline, CDR1 is KGHDR and CDR2 SFDVKD.

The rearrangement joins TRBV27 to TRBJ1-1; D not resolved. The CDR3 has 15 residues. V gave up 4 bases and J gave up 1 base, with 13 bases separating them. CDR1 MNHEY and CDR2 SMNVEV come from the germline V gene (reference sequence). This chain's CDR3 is CASSSTRRGNTEAFF. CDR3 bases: TGTGCCAGCAGTTCCACTAGACGGGGGAACACTGAAGCTTTCTTT.

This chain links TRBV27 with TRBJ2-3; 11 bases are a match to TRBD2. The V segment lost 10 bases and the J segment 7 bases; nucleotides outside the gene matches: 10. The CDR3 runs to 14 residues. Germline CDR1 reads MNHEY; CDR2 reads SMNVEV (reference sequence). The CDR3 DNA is TGTGCCACCAGAATAGCGGGAGGGCCTAATACGCAGTATTTT. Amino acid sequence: CATRIAGGPNTQYF.

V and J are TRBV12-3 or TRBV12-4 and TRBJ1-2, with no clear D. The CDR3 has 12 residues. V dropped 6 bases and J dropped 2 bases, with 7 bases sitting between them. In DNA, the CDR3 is TGTGCCAGCAGCAGCGACAACTATGGCTACACCTTC. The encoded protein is CASSSDNYGYTF.

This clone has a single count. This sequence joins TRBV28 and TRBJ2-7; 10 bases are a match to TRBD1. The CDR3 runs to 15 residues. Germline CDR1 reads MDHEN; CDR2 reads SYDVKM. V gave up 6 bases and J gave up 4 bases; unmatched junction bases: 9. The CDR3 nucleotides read TGTGCCAGCAGAACGACAGGGGGCAAGGCGTACGAGCAGTACTTC. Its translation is CASRTTGGKAYEQYF.

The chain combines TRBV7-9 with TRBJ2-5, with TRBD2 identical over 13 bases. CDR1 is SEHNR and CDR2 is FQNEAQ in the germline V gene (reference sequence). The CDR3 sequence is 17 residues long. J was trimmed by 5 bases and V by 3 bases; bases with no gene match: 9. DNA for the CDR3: TGTGCCAGCAGCTTCATGACTAGCGGGGGGTTAGGTGAGACCCAGTACTTC. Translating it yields CASSFMTSGGLGETQYF.

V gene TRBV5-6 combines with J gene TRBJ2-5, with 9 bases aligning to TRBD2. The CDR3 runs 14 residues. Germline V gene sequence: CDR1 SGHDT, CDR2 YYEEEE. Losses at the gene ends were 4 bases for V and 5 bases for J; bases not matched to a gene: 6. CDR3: CASSRGGARETQYF. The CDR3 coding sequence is TGTGCCAGCAGCCGCGGGGGGGCAAGGGAGACCCAGTACTTC.

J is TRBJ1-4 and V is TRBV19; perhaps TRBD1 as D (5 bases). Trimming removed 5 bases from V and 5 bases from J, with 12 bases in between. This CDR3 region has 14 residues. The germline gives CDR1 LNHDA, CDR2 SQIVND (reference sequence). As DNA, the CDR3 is TGTGCCAGTAGTGCCCGGGGGGTCAATGAAAAACTGTTTTTT. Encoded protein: CASSARGVNEKLFF.

In DNA form, the CDR3 reads TGTGCCAGTAGCCCGGGACAGGGGGACTATGGCTACACCTTC. The encoded protein is CASSPGQGDYGYTF. The chain combines TRBV19 with TRBJ1-2, with 11 bases fitting TRBD1. Germline CDR1 and CDR2: LNHDA and SQIVND (reference sequence). There are 14 residues in the CDR3. J was trimmed by 3 bases and V by 6 bases; bases with no gene match: 3.

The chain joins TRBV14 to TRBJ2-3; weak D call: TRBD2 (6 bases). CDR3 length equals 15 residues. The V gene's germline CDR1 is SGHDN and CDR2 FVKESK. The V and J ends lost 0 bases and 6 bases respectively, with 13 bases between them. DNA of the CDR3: TGTGCCAGCAGCCAAGAGTTGCGGGAAACGGATACGCAGTATTTT. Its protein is CASSQELRETDTQYF.

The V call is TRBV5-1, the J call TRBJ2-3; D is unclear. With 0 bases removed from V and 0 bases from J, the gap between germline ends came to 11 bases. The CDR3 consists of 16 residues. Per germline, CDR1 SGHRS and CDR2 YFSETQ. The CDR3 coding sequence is TGCGCCAGCAGCTTGGCCCGCCGAGATAGCACAGATACGCAGTATTTT. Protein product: CASSLARRDSTDTQYF.

CDR3 nucleotide sequence: TGTGCCAGCAGCAGGTCCGGGACAGGGAGCTATGGCTACACCTTC. Residues: CASSRSGTGSYGYTF. The chain employs TRBV11-2 and TRBJ1-2; TRBD1 matches 9 bases. V trimming: 5 bases; J trimming: 4 bases; junction bases outside the gene matches: 8. In germline, CDR1 is SGHAT, CDR2 FQNNGV. CDR3 length: 15 residues.

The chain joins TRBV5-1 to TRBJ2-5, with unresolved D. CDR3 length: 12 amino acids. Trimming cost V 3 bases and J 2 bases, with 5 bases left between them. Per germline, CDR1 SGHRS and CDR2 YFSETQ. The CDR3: CASSSQQETQYF. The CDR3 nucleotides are TGCGCCAGCAGCTCTCAGCAAGAGACCCAGTACTTC.

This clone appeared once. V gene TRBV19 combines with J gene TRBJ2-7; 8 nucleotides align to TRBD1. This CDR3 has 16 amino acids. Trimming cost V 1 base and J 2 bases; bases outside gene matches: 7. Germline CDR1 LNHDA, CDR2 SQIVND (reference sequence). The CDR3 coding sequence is TGTGCCAGTAGTATAGGCCAGGGGGCCTACACCTACGAGCAGTACTTC. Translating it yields CASSIGQGAYTYEQYF.

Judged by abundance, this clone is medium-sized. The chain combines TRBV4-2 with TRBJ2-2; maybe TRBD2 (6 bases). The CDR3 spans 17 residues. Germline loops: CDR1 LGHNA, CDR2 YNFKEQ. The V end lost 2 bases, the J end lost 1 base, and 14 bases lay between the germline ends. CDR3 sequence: CASSQWGVGGNTGELFF. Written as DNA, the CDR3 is TGTGCCAGCAGCCAATGGGGGGTAGGAGGGAACACCGGGGAGCTGTTTTTT.

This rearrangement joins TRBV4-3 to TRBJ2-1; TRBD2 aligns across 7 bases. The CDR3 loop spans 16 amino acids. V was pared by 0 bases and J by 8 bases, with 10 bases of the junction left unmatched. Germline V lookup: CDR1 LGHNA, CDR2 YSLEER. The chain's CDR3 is CASSQDWSGAGDEQFF. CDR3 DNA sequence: TGCGCCAGCAGCCAAGATTGGAGCGGGGCCGGGGATGAGCAGTTCTTC.

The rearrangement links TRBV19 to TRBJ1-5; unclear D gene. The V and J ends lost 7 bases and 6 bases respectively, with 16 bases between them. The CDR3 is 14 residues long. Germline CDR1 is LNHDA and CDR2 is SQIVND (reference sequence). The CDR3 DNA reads TGTGCCAGTACCCCGCGGGGTCCGGTTCAGCCCCAGCATTTT. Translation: CASTPRGPVQPQHF.

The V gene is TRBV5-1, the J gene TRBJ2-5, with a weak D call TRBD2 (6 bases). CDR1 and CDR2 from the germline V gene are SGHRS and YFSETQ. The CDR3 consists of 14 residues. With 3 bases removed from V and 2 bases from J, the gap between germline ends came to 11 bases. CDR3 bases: TGCGCCAGCAGCTACCGTAGCGGACAAGAGACCCAGTACTTC. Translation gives CASSYRSGQETQYF.

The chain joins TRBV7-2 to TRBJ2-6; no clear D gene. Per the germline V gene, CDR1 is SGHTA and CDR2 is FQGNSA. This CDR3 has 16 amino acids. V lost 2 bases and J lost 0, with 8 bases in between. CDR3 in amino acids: CASSLRYNSGANVLTF. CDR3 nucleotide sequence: TGTGCCAGCAGCTTACGGTATAACTCTGGGGCCAACGTCCTGACTTTC.

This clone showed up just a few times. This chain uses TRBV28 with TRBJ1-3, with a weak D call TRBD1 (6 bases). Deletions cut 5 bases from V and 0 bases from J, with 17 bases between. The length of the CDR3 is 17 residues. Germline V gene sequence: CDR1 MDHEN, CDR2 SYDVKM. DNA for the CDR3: TGTGCCAGCAGTCCCCTTCTTAACAGGGTCTCTGGAAACACCATATATTTT. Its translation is CASSPLLNRVSGNTIYF.

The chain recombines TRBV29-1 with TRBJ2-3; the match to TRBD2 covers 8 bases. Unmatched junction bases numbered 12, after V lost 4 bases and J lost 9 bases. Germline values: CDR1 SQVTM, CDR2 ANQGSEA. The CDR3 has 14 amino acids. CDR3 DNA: TGCAGCGTTGTCATTGGGACTAGTGTATACACGCAGTATTTT. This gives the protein CSVVIGTSVYTQYF.

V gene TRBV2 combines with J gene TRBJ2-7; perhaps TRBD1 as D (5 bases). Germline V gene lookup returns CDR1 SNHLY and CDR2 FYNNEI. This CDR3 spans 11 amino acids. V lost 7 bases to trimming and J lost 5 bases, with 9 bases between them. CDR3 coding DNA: TGTGCCAGCACAGGGCTCAACGAGCAGTACTTC. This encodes CASTGLNEQYF.

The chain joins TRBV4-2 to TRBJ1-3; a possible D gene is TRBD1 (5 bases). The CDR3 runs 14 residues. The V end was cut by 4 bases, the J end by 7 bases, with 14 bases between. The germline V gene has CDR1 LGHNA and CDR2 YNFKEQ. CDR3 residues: CASSPRQIRNTIYF. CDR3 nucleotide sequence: TGTGCCAGCAGCCCCCGACAGATTAGGAACACCATATATTTT.

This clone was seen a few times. CDR3: CASSNQINQPQHF. CDR3 nucleotide sequence: TGTGCCAGCTCAAACCAGATCAATCAGCCCCAGCATTTT. The chain recombines TRBV18 with TRBJ1-5; no clear D. This CDR3 has 13 amino acids. Germline V gene lookup returns CDR1 KGHSH and CDR2 LQKENI. V was trimmed by 5 bases and J by 3 bases, leaving 8 bases between them. Drawing the rest from reference TRBV18 and TRBJ1-5, the complete variable domain is NAGVMQNPRHLVRRRGQEARLRCSPMKGHSHVYWYRQLPEEGLKFMVYLQKENIIDESGMPKERFSAEFPKEGPSILRIQQVVRGDSAAYFCASSNQINQPQHFGDGTRLSIL.